Listed here are 7 T cell receptor beta chains from one sample, sequenced in a study of cytomegalovirus exposure and HLA in healthy donors. PCR used 60 Vbeta primers and 13 Jbeta primers. Generated by immunoSEQ multiplex PCR, the TCRdb table keeps only in-frame clones and is missing some. The profile shows approximately 140,000 clones, about 70% of them singletons. The sample comprised PBMCs. The receptors were gathered from a woman in her sixties or seventies in good health and CMV-seropositive.

The V gene is TRBV6-4, the J gene TRBJ2-3; 9 positions agree with TRBD2. V was pared by 10 bases and J by 3 bases, with 11 bases of the junction left unmatched. The CDR3 runs to 15 residues. Germline lookup yields CDR1 MRHNA and CDR2 SNTAGT. DNA of the CDR3: TGTGCCACGGGGGACCGAGCGGGGGGAACAGATACGCAGTATTTT. Translated: CATGDRAGGTDTQYF.

A word on this clone: Compared with germline, one end of the junction differs, possibly owing to a read error. The V gene is TRBV7-7, the J gene TRBJ2-1; maybe TRBD2 (5 bases). The CDR3 extends over 14 amino acids. Per germline, CDR1 SSHAT and CDR2 FNYEAQ (reference sequence). This chain's CDR3 is CASSRRPAGDEQFF. The CDR3 DNA is TGTGCTAGCAGCCGTCGGCCCGCGGGCGATGAGCAGTTCTTC. Filled out from reference TRBV7-7 and TRBJ2-1, the complete variable domain reads GAGVSQSPRYKVTKRGQDVTLRCDPISSHATLYWYQQALGQGPEFLTYFNYEAQPDKSGLPSDRFSAERPEGSISTLTIQRTEQRDSAMYRCASSRRPAGDEQFFGPGTRLTVL.

This chain links TRBV6-6 with TRBJ1-1; TRBD1 agrees at 9 bases. The CDR3 has 14 amino acids. Trimming cost V 7 bases and J 4 bases; bases outside gene matches: 7. The germline V gene encodes CDR1 MNHNY and CDR2 SVGAGI (reference sequence). This chain's CDR3 is CASTLTGGATEAFF. The CDR3 DNA is TGTGCCAGCACTCTCACAGGGGGCGCCACTGAAGCTTTCTTT.

The V and J genes are TRBV20-1 and TRBJ2-2; D not certain. The V gene's germline CDR1 is DFQATT and CDR2 SNEGSKA (reference sequence). V shed 6 bases and J shed 4 bases, with 6 bases lying between them. The CDR3 totals 11 residues. CDR3 nucleotides: TGCAGTGCCCCGAGCACCGGGGAGCTGTTTTTT. It yields the protein CSAPSTGELFF.

V is TRBV4-1 and J is TRBJ1-2; D is perhaps TRBD1 (5 bases). Germline V gives CDR1 MGHRA, CDR2 YSYEKL. The ends were cut back, 5 bases at V and 2 bases at J, with 6 bases in the middle. The length of the CDR3 is 12 residues. The CDR3 bases are TGCGCCAGCAGCAGACAGAACTATGGCTACACCTTC. Residues: CASSRQNYGYTF.

This clone is classed as medium-sized. J is TRBJ1-5 and V is TRBV15; D unresolved. The CDR3 totals 13 residues. Trimming took off 5 bases at V and 2 bases at J, with 7 bases between the two ends. Per germline, CDR1 LNHNV and CDR2 YYDKDF (reference sequence). This chain's CDR3 is CATSPYRNQPQHF. The CDR3 bases are TGTGCCACCAGCCCCTACCGCAATCAGCCCCAGCATTTT.

The CDR3, as DNA: TGCGCCAGCAGGCCTGGGGTTGCGGGGGAAGGCGAGCAGTACTTC. This encodes CASRPGVAGEGEQYF. This chain joins TRBV5-1 and TRBJ2-7; TRBD2 matches at 7 bases. The V gene end was trimmed by 5 bases and the J gene end by 6 bases; junction bases not matched to a gene: 14. The length of the CDR3 is 15 residues. The germline V gene has CDR1 SGHRS and CDR2 YFSETQ.